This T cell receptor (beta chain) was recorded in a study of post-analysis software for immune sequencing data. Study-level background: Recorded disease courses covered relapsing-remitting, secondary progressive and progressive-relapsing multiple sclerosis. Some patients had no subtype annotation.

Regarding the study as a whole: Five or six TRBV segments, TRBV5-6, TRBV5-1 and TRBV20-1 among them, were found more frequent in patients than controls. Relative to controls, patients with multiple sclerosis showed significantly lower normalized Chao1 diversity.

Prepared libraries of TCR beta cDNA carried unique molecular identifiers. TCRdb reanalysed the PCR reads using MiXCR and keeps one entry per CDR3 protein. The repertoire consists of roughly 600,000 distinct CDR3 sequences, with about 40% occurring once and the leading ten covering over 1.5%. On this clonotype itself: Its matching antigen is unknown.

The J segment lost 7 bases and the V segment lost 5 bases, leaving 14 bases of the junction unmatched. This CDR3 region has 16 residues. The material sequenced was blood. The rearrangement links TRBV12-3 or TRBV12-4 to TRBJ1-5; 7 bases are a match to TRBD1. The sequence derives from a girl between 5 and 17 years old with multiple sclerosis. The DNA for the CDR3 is TGTGCCAGCAGTCACGCCGGGACAGCGGCAAGACAGCCCCAGCATTTT. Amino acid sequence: CASSHAGTAARQPQHF.